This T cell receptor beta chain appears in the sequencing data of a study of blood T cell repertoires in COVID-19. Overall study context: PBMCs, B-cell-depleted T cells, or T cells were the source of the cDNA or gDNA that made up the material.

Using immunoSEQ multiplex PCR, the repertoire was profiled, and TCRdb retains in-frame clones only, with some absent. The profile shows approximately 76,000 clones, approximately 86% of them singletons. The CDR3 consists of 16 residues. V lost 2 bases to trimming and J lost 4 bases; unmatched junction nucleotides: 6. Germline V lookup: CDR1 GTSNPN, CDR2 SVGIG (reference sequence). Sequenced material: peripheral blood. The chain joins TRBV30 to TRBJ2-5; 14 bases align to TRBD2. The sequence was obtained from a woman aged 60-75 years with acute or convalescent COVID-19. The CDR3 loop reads CAWSPEGLAGVETQYF. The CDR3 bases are TGTGCCTGGAGTCCAGAGGGACTAGCGGGAGTAGAGACCCAGTACTTC.